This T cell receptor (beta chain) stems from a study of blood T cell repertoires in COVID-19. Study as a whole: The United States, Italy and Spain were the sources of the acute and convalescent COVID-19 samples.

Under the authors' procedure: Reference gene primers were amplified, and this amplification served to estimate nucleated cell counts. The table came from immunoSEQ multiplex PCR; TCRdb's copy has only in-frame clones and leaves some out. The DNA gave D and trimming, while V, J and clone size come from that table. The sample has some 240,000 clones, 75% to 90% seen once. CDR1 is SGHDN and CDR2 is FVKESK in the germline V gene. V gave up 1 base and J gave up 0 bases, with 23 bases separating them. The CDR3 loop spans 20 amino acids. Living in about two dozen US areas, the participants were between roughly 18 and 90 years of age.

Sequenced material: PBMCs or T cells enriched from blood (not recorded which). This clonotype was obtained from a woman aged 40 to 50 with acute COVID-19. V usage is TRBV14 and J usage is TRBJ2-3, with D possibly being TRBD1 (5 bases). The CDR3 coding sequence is TGTGCCAGCAGCCAAGGCCGTTGGTTGTCTGGGGCTCGAAGCACAGATACGCAGTATTTT. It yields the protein CASSQGRWLSGARSTDTQYF.